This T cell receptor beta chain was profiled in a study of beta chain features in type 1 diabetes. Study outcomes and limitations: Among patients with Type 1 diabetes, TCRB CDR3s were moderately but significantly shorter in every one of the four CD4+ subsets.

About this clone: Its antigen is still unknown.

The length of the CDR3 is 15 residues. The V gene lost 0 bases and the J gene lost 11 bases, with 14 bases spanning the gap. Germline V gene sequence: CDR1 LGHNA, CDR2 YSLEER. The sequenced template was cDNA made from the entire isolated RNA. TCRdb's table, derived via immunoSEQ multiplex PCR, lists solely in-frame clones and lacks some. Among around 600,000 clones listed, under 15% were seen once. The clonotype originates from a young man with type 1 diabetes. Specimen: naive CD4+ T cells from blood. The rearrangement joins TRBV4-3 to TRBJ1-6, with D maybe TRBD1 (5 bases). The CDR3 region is CASSQDGASRAPLHF. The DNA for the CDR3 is TGCGCCAGCAGCCAAGATGGGGCCAGCAGAGCACCCCTCCACTTT.